This T cell receptor beta chain was documented in a study of cytomegalovirus exposure and HLA in healthy donors. PCR was performed using 60 Vbeta and 13 Jbeta primers. Method: immunoSEQ multiplex PCR; TCRdb's copy keeps in-frame clones and lacks some. The repertoire has approximately 170,000 clones, more than 60% of them found once; the top ten carry more than 4%. With 0 bases removed from V and 5 bases from J, the gap between germline ends came to 8 bases. CDR1 and CDR2 (germline): SGHTA, FQGNSA. The CDR3 sequence is 13 residues long. V gene TRBV7-2 combines with J gene TRBJ2-7, with a possible D match to TRBD2 (5 bases). Sequencing input: PBMCs. The TCR originated in a male donor in good health and CMV-seronegative. The DNA for the CDR3 is TGTGCCAGCAGCTTAGCGCCTAGCAACGAGCAGTACTTC. It yields the protein CASSLAPSNEQYF. Using reference TRBV7-2 and TRBJ2-7 for the parts outside the CDR3, the full variable domain is GAGVSQSPSNKVTEKGKDVELRCDPISGHTALYWYRQSLGQGLEFLIYFQGNSAPDKSGLPSDRFSAERTGGSVSTLTIQRTQQEDSAVYLCASSLAPSNEQYFGPGTRLTVT.